This T cell receptor (beta chain) is from a study of blood T cell dynamics during melanoma immunotherapy. Time point described: pre-treatment baseline. Blood was drawn before treatment and at week 3 after checkpoint blockade. Patients with prior systemic cancer treatment, concomitant immunosuppressants, or other active malignancies were excluded. Profiling relied on immunoSEQ multiplex PCR, and the TCRdb table lists in-frame clones only, not all of them. Found here are approximately 15,000 clones, approximately 80% of them singletons; the top ten hold 6.5% to 8%. The CDR3 is 14 residues long. Germline V gives CDR1 SGHAT, CDR2 FQDESV (reference sequence). Trimming left V 5 bases short and J 7 bases short, with 15 bases between.

Material: blood, obtained from a patient treated with checkpoint blockade. The chain employs TRBV11-1 and TRBJ2-1, with a weak D call TRBD2 (5 bases). The TCR was taken from a human donor with melanoma. Written as DNA, the CDR3 is TGTGCCAGCAGCCCCCGGGGTTTCCGAAATGAGCAGTTCTTC. This translates into CASSPRGFRNEQFF.